These 9 T cell receptor beta chains came from one sample sequenced in a study of blood T cell repertoires in COVID-19. Data came from immunoSEQ multiplex PCR; TCRdb stores just in-frame clones and leaves some out. This sample has approximately 250,000 clones, with around 86% found just once. The sequenced sample was peripheral blood. Receptor source: a man aged 30-40 years who had recovered from COVID-19.

The V and J genes are TRBV5-5 and TRBJ1-5, with no clear D. The CDR3 runs to 15 residues. CDR1 is SGHKS and CDR2 is YYEKEE in the germline V gene (reference sequence). Trimming removed 1 base at V and 2 bases at J, with 10 bases between. CDR3 region: CASSLITARNQPQHF. DNA for the CDR3: TGTGCCAGCAGCTTGATAACAGCCCGCAATCAGCCCCAGCATTTT.

This clone was observed once. This chain uses TRBV28 with TRBJ2-5, with 9 bases lining up with TRBD2. V gave up 2 bases and J gave up 4 bases; unmatched junction bases: 2. Germline V gene data show CDR1 as MDHEN and CDR2 as SYDVKM. CDR3 length: 14 amino acids. The CDR3 DNA sequence: TGTGCCAGCAGTTTAGGGACTAGCCGAGAGACCCAGTACTTC. Translation gives CASSLGTSRETQYF.

This clone has just one count. The genes are TRBV10-3 and TRBJ1-2; possibly TRBD1 for D (6 bases). Germline V gene data show CDR1 as ENHRY and CDR2 as SYGVKD. V lost 3 bases and J 8 bases, leaving 16 bases between the germline ends. The CDR3 totals 14 residues. The CDR3 region has the DNA TGTGCCATCAGTGACCCCGTCACAGGGCTCGGCTACACCTTC. Its translation: CAISDPVTGLGYTF.

This chain links TRBV10-2 with TRBJ2-2, with 8 nucleotides matching TRBD2. Germline V gene sequence: CDR1 WSHSY, CDR2 SAAADI. The CDR3 consists of 17 residues. With V trimmed by 2 bases and J by 4 bases, 9 bases remained unmatched. Written as DNA, the CDR3 is TGCGCCAGCAGTGAGGGGGGCGGGGGGCATGGCACCGGGGAGCTGTTTTTT. Translated, it gives CASSEGGGGHGTGELFF.

The chain combines TRBV10-3 with TRBJ1-4; 7 bases fit TRBD1. CDR3 length equals 15 residues. V shed 0 bases, J shed 10 bases, and the junction held 8 bases outside the gene matches. The germline V gene encodes CDR1 ENHRY and CDR2 SYGVKD. CDR3 loop: CAISESTGVAVKLFF. In DNA, the CDR3 is TGTGCCATCAGTGAGTCTACAGGGGTAGCGGTAAAACTGTTTTTT.

The V call is TRBV7-2, the J call TRBJ1-4, with D uncertain. From germline, CDR1 is SGHTA and CDR2 FQGNSA. The CDR3 consists of 15 residues. Trimming pared 5 bases from V and 6 bases from J, leaving 16 bases between. For the CDR3, the DNA is TGTGCCAGCAGCGGGCGGGCCAGTGGGGATGAAAAACTGTTTTTT. This translates into CASSGRASGDEKLFF. The whole variable domain, filled in from reference TRBV7-2 and TRBJ1-4, reads GAGVSQSPSNKVTEKGKDVELRCDPISGHTALYWYRQSLGQGLEFLIYFQGNSAPDKSGLPSDRFSAERTGGSVSTLTIQRTQQEDSAVYLCASSGRASGDEKLFFGSGTQLSVL.

The chain couples TRBV5-5 to TRBJ2-2, with D possibly TRBD1 on 6 matching bases. Per the germline V gene, CDR1 is SGHKS and CDR2 is YYEKEE (reference sequence). V lost 5 bases and J 6 bases, leaving 17 bases between the germline ends. The CDR3 loop spans 15 amino acids. The CDR3 nucleotides read TGTGCCAGCAGTCCGGGACACACTCGACCCGGGGAGCTGTTTTTT. Translated, it gives CASSPGHTRPGELFF.

The V gene is TRBV5-1, the J gene TRBJ1-2; D possibly corresponds to TRBD1 (5 bases). The CDR3 loop spans 16 amino acids. With 0 bases removed from V and 0 bases from J, the gap between germline ends came to 12 bases. CDR1 and CDR2 from the germline V gene are SGHRS and YFSETQ. CDR3 DNA: TGCGCCAGCAGCTTGGCCACCGGCAGGGCTAACTATGGCTACACCTTC. This sequence encodes CASSLATGRANYGYTF.

This clone has ten or more counts. The chain has TRBV5-1 and TRBJ2-1; D uncertain. Germline CDR1 reads SGHRS; CDR2 reads YFSETQ. This CDR3 region has 14 residues. V lost 6 bases and J lost 5, with 15 bases in between. The CDR3 sequence: CASNLQTIHNEQFF. CDR3 in DNA: TGCGCCAGCAACCTACAGACAATCCACAATGAGCAGTTCTTC.